These 6 T cell receptor beta chains originate from one sample sequenced in a study of blood T cells in healthy people across ages. PCR was performed a second time for about 7 to 11 cycles using a sample-barcoded 5' primer and a J-beta primer mix. TCRdb re-derived calls from the 5' RACE reads in MiXCR, one entry per CDR3 protein. This table has 1.5 million to 2 million distinct CDR3 sequences, roughly a third appearing once. Sequencing was done on a sample of blood. These receptors were taken from a woman under 40 in good health.

This clonotype appeared once. This chain uses TRBV2 with TRBJ1-1; possible D gene TRBD1, 6 bases. Germline CDR1 is SNHLY and CDR2 is FYNNEI. Trimming shortened V by 3 bases and J by 3 bases, and 11 bases separated the two germline ends. The CDR3 sequence is 14 residues long. The CDR3 DNA follows: TGTGCCAGCAGTGATTTAGGGGGAGACACTGAAGCTTTCTTT. Translating it yields CASSDLGGDTEAFF.

J is TRBJ1-5 and V is TRBV6-2 or TRBV6-3, with unresolved D. The germline V gene encodes CDR1 MNHEY and CDR2 SVGEGT. The CDR3 is 15 residues long. V lost 6 bases and J 3 bases, leaving 15 bases between the germline ends. CDR3: CASSLLGSPNQPQHF. DNA of the CDR3: TGTGCCAGCAGCCTACTAGGCTCACCCAATCAGCCCCAGCATTTT.

This clonotype came up many times. V gene TRBV12-3 or TRBV12-4 combines with J gene TRBJ1-2; D gene uncertain. V lost 3 bases and J 8 bases, leaving 10 bases between the germline ends. This CDR3 is 12 amino acids long. CDR3 sequence (DNA): TGTGCCAGCAGTTTTACTGGTTACGGCTACACCTTC. Residues: CASSFTGYGYTF.

This clonotype was detected a few times. The rearrangement joins TRBV24-1 to TRBJ2-1, with D unclear. The V end was cut by 4 bases, the J end by 8 bases, with 8 bases between. The CDR3 has 12 residues. CDR1 and CDR2 from the germline V gene are KGHDR and SFDVKD. The CDR3 DNA reads as TGTGCCACCAGTGAGTCCGGGTATGAGCAGTTCTTC. Its translation is CATSESGYEQFF.

This rearrangement joins TRBV19 to TRBJ2-5; 9 bases match TRBD1. The germline V gene has CDR1 LNHDA and CDR2 SQIVND (reference sequence). The CDR3 extends over 15 amino acids. The trim removed 5 bases at V and 3 bases at J, leaving 7 bases unmatched. CDR3 sequence (DNA): TGTGCCAGTAGTGAGCGGACAGGGGCCAAAGAGACCCAGTACTTC. This encodes CASSERTGAKETQYF.

The chain has TRBV4-2 and TRBJ1-2; the match to TRBD1 covers 8 bases. This CDR3 region has 15 residues. V gave up 3 bases and J gave up 8 bases; unmatched junction bases: 11. The germline gives CDR1 LGHNA, CDR2 YNFKEQ. The CDR3 nucleotides read TGTGCCAGCAGCCAGTACCCGACAGGGGATGGAGGCTACACCTTC. Translation: CASSQYPTGDGGYTF.